What follows are 5 T cell receptor beta chains derived from one specimen sequenced in a study of T cells expressing NK-cell markers. Reprocessing the 5' RACE reads, TCRdb reports a single entry for every CDR3 protein and omits DNA. The sample totals about 260,000 distinct CDR3 sequences. The sequenced sample consisted of blood T cells: a sorted CD56 or NKG2C T cell subset, CD4+ or CD8+ T cells, or bulk PBMC T cells (not recorded which). Every receptor here comes from a woman between 18 and 75 years old in good health.

This rearrangement joins TRBV14 to TRBJ1-6. CDR1 and CDR2 from the germline V gene are SGHDN and FVKESK. This CDR3 comprises 13 residues. CDR3 sequence reads: CASSQDWNSPLHF.

The rearrangement uses TRBV5-6 and TRBJ2-6; no DNA is available, so the TRBD1 call from TCRdb remains unchecked. The CDR3 runs 19 residues. Germline loops: CDR1 SGHDT, CDR2 YYEEEE. The CDR3 loop is CASSFPGRKTPSGANVLTF.

The V call is TRBV24-1, the J call TRBJ2-2. The CDR3 consists of 14 residues. The germline CDR1 and CDR2 sequences are KGHDR and SFDVKD. The CDR3 here is CATSDLPRLGELFF.

The J gene is TRBJ2-4, the V gene TRBV7-2; the TCRdb call, TRBD1, lacks DNA for checking. The CDR3 runs 16 residues. Germline V CDR1 and CDR2: SGHTA, FQGNSA. This CDR3 is CASTLTTGGFGNIQYF.

The chain combines TRBV24-1 with TRBJ1-5; TCRdb selects TRBD1, and the lack of DNA leaves this call unchecked. The CDR3 runs to 17 residues. In germline, CDR1 is KGHDR, CDR2 SFDVKD. This CDR3 is CATSDQTGQGGNQPQHF.